This T cell receptor beta chain was sequenced in a study of CD8 T cells in Susac syndrome. cDNA came from roughly 0.53 to 1 ug RNA primed by random hexamers. From the immunoSEQ multiplex PCR reads, TCRdb called clonotypes with MiXCR, one entry per CDR3 protein. The sample has 90,000 to 110,000 distinct CDR3 sequences; 96% are singletons. Sequencing of TCR beta was performed on blood CD8+ T cells and on blood CD4+ T cells. Sequencing used CD4+ T cells from PBMCs. The clonotype comes from a human donor in good health.

The CDR3 sequence is CSARDPRSSHYEQYF. In DNA, the CDR3 is TGCAGTGCTAGAGATCCGCGGTCAAGCCACTACGAGCAGTACTTC. The rearrangement joins TRBV20-1 to TRBJ2-7; no clear D. Germline V gene data show CDR1 as DFQATT and CDR2 as SNEGSKA (reference sequence). Trimming left V 0 bases short and J 3 bases short, with 15 bases between. The CDR3 consists of 15 residues.